Shown below are 19 T cell receptor beta chains from a single sample sequenced in a study of control samples from healthy donors and cancer patients (dated by TCRdb to 2019 to 2021). Library generation was performed with the immunoSEQ multiplex PCR assay. TCRdb stores this immuneACCESS table with in-frame sequences only. Part of the clones is absent; in the studies checked, under half of the shortfall reflects unresolved V genes, and no reason is known for the rest. Across this sample there are 400,000 to 450,000 clones, with more than 80% seen only once. The top ten hold approximately 6.3% of the sample. The sequencing input was PBMCs. The origin of the receptors is a man aged 35-49 years with head and neck cancer.

The gene calls are TRBV12-3 or TRBV12-4 and TRBJ2-2, with D perhaps TRBD2 (6 bases). The CDR3 loop spans 13 amino acids. The V and J ends lost 7 bases and 8 bases respectively, with 14 bases between them. The chain's CDR3 is CASTGTPGGELFF. The DNA of the CDR3 is TGTGCCAGCACCGGGACTCCCGGGGGGGAGCTGTTTTTT.

The chain links TRBV4-1 to TRBJ2-4; D perhaps matches TRBD1 (5 bases). The CDR3 spans 16 residues. Germline assignment: CDR1 MGHRA and CDR2 YSYEKL. With 0 bases removed from V and 0 bases from J, the gap between germline ends came to 9 bases. The CDR3 region has the DNA TGCGCCAGCAGCCAAGAGGGGCCTCGAGCCAAAAACATTCAGTACTTC. Amino acids: CASSQEGPRAKNIQYF.

This clone has only one observation. V usage is TRBV19 and J usage is TRBJ2-2; D is perhaps TRBD2 (6 bases). The CDR3 totals 18 residues. Germline CDR1 LNHDA, CDR2 SQIVND (reference sequence). Trimming shortened V by 1 base and J by 1 base, and 16 bases separated the two germline ends. The CDR3 reads CASSIVRASEMNTGELFF. CDR3 bases: TGTGCCAGTAGTATAGTGCGGGCTAGCGAGATGAACACCGGGGAGCTGTTTTTT.

V gene TRBV7-3 combines with J gene TRBJ1-1; a weak D match, TRBD1 (6 bases). The CDR3 sequence is 16 residues long. Trimming took off 5 bases at V and 0 bases at J, with 16 bases between the two ends. Per the germline V gene, CDR1 is SGHTA and CDR2 is FQGTGA. DNA for the CDR3: TGTGCCAGCAGCCCGGGGGCCCCCCATATGAACACTGAAGCTTTCTTT. This translates into CASSPGAPHMNTEAFF.

The rearrangement uses TRBV27 and TRBJ2-7; TRBD1 agrees at 10 bases. The CDR3 is 13 amino acids. The V segment lost 6 bases and the J segment 4 bases; nucleotides outside the gene matches: 3. Germline CDR1 MNHEY, CDR2 SMNVEV (reference sequence). DNA of the CDR3: TGTGCCAGCAGCGACAGGGGGCTTTACGAGCAGTACTTC. It translates to CASSDRGLYEQYF.

In its sample, this clone was seen once. This chain joins TRBV9 and TRBJ2-3; 9 bases line up with TRBD2. Germline lookup yields CDR1 SGDLS and CDR2 YYNGEE. V trimming: 0 bases; J trimming: 2 bases; junction bases outside the gene matches: 4. The CDR3 runs to 16 residues. The CDR3 here is CASSVAAGGFTDTQYF. In DNA form, the CDR3 reads TGTGCCAGCAGCGTAGCAGCGGGGGGATTCACAGATACGCAGTATTTT.

This clone was seen a single time. The chain is built from TRBV5-4 and TRBJ2-7, with D tentatively TRBD2 (6 bases). CDR3 length equals 14 residues. V lost 3 bases and J 2 bases, leaving 12 bases between the germline ends. CDR1 SGHNT and CDR2 YYREEE come from the germline V gene (reference sequence). The CDR3 nucleotides are TGTGCCAGCAGCTGGAGCGGGTCCCCCTACGAGCAGTACTTC. It translates to CASSWSGSPYEQYF.

The genes are TRBV5-1 and TRBJ1-2, with TRBD1 matching 9 bases. From germline, CDR1 is SGHRS and CDR2 YFSETQ. The length of the CDR3 is 13 residues. After removal of 7 bases from V and 3 bases from J, the junction contained 4 bases not matched to a gene. The CDR3 DNA sequence: TGCGCCAGCGGACAGGGGTCCGACTATGGCTACACCTTC. The encoded protein is CASGQGSDYGYTF.

The CDR3 sequence: CASSPDQGVQGITYEQYF. DNA for the CDR3: TGCGCCAGCAGCCCGGACCAAGGGGTACAGGGAATCACCTACGAGCAGTACTTC. The J gene is TRBJ2-7, the V gene TRBV4-1; perhaps TRBD1 as D (6 bases). V was pared by 4 bases and J by 2 bases, with 24 bases between. The CDR3 has 18 residues. Germline V gives CDR1 MGHRA, CDR2 YSYEKL.

The genes are TRBV6-5 and TRBJ1-5; 10 positions agree with TRBD1. CDR1 is MNHEY and CDR2 is SVGAGI in the germline V gene. V was clipped by 8 bases and J by 16 bases; unmatched bases: 11. CDR3 size: 12 residues. The CDR3 region has the DNA TGTGCCAGCGAGGACCCCGGGACAGGGGACCATTTT. It codes for CASEDPGTGDHF.

The DNA for the CDR3 is TGTGCCAGTAGTCCTCGACACGTCCGGAACACCGGGGAGCTGTTTTTT. Its translation: CASSPRHVRNTGELFF. This chain uses TRBV19 with TRBJ2-2; D is ambiguous. V was pared by 5 bases and J by 1 base, with 14 bases between. This CDR3 is 16 amino acids long. Germline V gives CDR1 LNHDA, CDR2 SQIVND (reference sequence).

A single count supports this clone. This chain connects TRBV7-2 to TRBJ2-2; 7 bases map to TRBD2. CDR1 SGHTA and CDR2 FQGNSA come from the germline V gene. Losses at the gene ends were 5 bases for V and 3 bases for J; bases not matched to a gene: 12. There are 17 residues in the CDR3. The CDR3 DNA follows: TGTGCCAGCAGCGTTTGGTTCAGCGGGAATCACACCGGGGAGCTGTTTTTT. Translating it yields CASSVWFSGNHTGELFF.

The chain joins TRBV11-2 to TRBJ1-6; the D is unclear. CDR3 length: 13 amino acids. Germline loops: CDR1 SGHAT, CDR2 FQNNGV. Trimming removed 0 bases at V and 10 bases at J, with 7 bases between. The CDR3, as DNA: TGTGCCAGCAGCTTAGAGGGTAACTCACCCCTCCACTTT. The encoded protein is CASSLEGNSPLHF.

V and J are TRBV11-2 and TRBJ1-4; unclear D gene. Germline CDR1 reads SGHAT; CDR2 reads FQNNGV. Trimming took 4 bases from V and 0 from J, leaving 9 bases between them. This CDR3 has 15 amino acids. Written as DNA, the CDR3 is TGTGCCAGCAGCTCAACGGGTTCAACTAATGAAAAACTGTTTTTT. Translated, it gives CASSSTGSTNEKLFF.

About this clone itself: One junction end does not reproduce the germline sequence, and a read error may be involved. This chain links TRBV7-7 with TRBJ2-6; TRBD1 agrees at 10 bases. Germline-derived CDR1 and CDR2 are SSHAT and FNYEAQ (reference sequence). There are 17 residues in the CDR3. Written as DNA, the CDR3 is TGTGCTAGCAGCCCCAGACAGGGGGCGGAGGGGGCCAACGTCCTGACTTTC. Amino acids: CASSPRQGAEGANVLTF.

The chain is built from TRBV6-6 and TRBJ1-2; a possible D gene is TRBD1 (6 bases). Germline V gives CDR1 MNHNY, CDR2 SVGAGI (reference sequence). This CDR3 region has 12 residues. V shed 4 bases and J shed 6 bases, with 9 bases lying between them. This CDR3 is CASSFTGNGYTF. Here the CDR3 DNA reads TGTGCCAGCAGTTTTACAGGGAATGGCTACACCTTC.

This rearrangement joins TRBV2 to TRBJ1-5; D possibly corresponds to TRBD1 (5 bases). The ends were cut back, 7 bases at V and 4 bases at J, with 14 bases in the middle. CDR1 is SNHLY, CDR2 FYNNEI, per germline. This CDR3 comprises 14 residues. CDR3 sequence (DNA): TGTGCCAGCACTCGCGGGGACGCTAATCAGCCCCAGCATTTT. Protein product: CASTRGDANQPQHF. Looking up the rest from reference TRBV2 and TRBJ1-5 gives the full variable domain: EPEVTQTPSHQVTQMGQEVILRCVPISNHLYFYWYRQILGQKVEFLVSFYNNEISEKSEIFDDQFSVERPDGSNFTLKIRSTKLEDSAMYFCASTRGDANQPQHFGDGTRLSIL.

The rearrangement links TRBV30 to TRBJ1-2; a possible D gene is TRBD1 (5 bases). Looked up from germline, CDR1 is GTSNPN and CDR2 is SVGIG (reference sequence). V shed 5 bases and J shed 5 bases, with 12 bases lying between them. This CDR3 is built from 12 residues. The CDR3 bases are TGTGCCTGGGCCCGGGGGAGTTATGGCTACACCTTC. This encodes CAWARGSYGYTF.

The chain has TRBV28 and TRBJ2-6, with 9 bases lining up with TRBD1. This CDR3 spans 17 amino acids. Per germline, CDR1 MDHEN and CDR2 SYDVKM. With V trimmed by 3 bases and J by 3 bases, 6 bases remained unmatched. The CDR3 protein is CASSFTGTGNGANVLTF. CDR3 in DNA: TGTGCCAGCAGTTTTACCGGGACAGGGAATGGGGCCAACGTCCTGACTTTC.